This is a list of T cell receptor beta chains from one sample in a study of cytomegalovirus exposure and HLA in healthy donors. The assay was immunoSEQ multiplex PCR, and TCRdb's table has in-frame clones only and misses some. The sample yields roughly 200,000 clones, about 80% seen once. The specimen was PBMCs. The source is a woman in her late teens or twenties in good health and CMV-seropositive. Each CDR3 is given with its conserved first and last residue. A D gene is named only where the DNA matches it firmly. Clone size is shown for a subset of rows, as once, few, many or a class of expanded clone.

CDR3aa | CDR3nt | len | abundance | j_gene | v_gene | d_gene
CASRVSSTVGGYTF | TGTGCCAGCAGGGTAAGCTCGACAGTGGGTGGCTACACCTTC | 14 | - | TRBJ1-2 | TRBV9 | -
CASTLGHQGYTF | TGTGCCAGTACGCTAGGTCATCAAGGCTACACCTTC | 12 | many | TRBJ1-2 | TRBV19 | -
CASSEAGTGNYEQYF | TGTGCCAGCAGTGAAGCCGGGACAGGGAATTACGAGCAGTACTTC | 15 | - | TRBJ2-7 | TRBV2 | TRBD1
CASLVPGAGGNEQFF | TGTGCCAGCCTCGTTCCAGGTGCCGGGGGCAATGAGCAGTTCTTC | 15 | - | TRBJ2-1 | TRBV6-1 | -
CASSEAARPGNTIYF | TGTGCCAGCAGTGAAGCGGCGAGGCCTGGAAACACCATATATTTT | 15 | - | TRBJ1-3 | TRBV6-1 | -
CASSVGGARNTEAFF | TGCGCCAGCAGCGTAGGGGGCGCGAGGAACACTGAAGCTTTCTTT | 15 | - | TRBJ1-1 | TRBV5-1 | TRBD1
CASSPGQQGYEQYF | TGTGCCAGTAGTCCGGGACAGCAAGGCTACGAGCAGTACTTC | 14 | - | TRBJ2-7 | TRBV19 | TRBD1
CSAGNTEAFF | TGCAGCGCAGGGAACACTGAAGCTTTCTTT | 10 | few | TRBJ1-1 | TRBV29-1 | -
CASSPSRSPRGRDEQYF | TGTGCCAGCTCACCGTCTCGGTCTCCCAGGGGGCGAGACGAGCAGTACTTC | 17 | - | TRBJ2-7 | TRBV18 | TRBD1
CASSLRGLVADTQYF | TGTGCCAGCAGCTTAAGAGGGCTGGTCGCAGATACGCAGTATTTT | 15 | - | TRBJ2-3 | TRBV7-3 | -
CASSTRQGSDTQYF | TGTGCCAGCAGTACCAGACAGGGATCAGATACGCAGTATTTT | 14 | - | TRBJ2-3 | TRBV27 | TRBD1
CASSQDGTQNTDTQYF | TGTGCCAGCAGCCAAGATGGGACACAAAACACAGATACGCAGTATTTT | 16 | - | TRBJ2-3 | TRBV4-2 | -